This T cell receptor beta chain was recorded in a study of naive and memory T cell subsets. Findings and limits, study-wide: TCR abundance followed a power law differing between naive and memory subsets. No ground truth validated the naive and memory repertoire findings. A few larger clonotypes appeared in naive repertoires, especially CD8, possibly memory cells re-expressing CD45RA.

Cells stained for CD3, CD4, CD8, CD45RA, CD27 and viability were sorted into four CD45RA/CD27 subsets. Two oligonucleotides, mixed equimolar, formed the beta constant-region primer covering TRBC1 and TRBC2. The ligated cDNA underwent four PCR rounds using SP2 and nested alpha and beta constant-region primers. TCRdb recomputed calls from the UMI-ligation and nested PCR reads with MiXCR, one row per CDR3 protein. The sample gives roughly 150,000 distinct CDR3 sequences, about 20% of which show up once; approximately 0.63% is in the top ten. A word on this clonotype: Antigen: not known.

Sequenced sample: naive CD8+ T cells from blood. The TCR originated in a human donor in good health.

The CDR3 coding sequence is TGTGCCAGCAGTTACTCGACGGATGAAGCTTTCTTT. Encoded protein: CASSYSTDEAFF. This rearrangement joins TRBV6-5 to TRBJ1-1; D gene ambiguous. The CDR3 extends over 12 amino acids. The germline V gene encodes CDR1 MNHEY and CDR2 SVGAGI. With 0 bases removed from V and 7 bases from J, the gap between germline ends came to 6 bases.